These T cell receptor beta chains were read from a single sample in a study of blood T cells in healthy people across ages. TCRdb called the 5' RACE reads again in MiXCR, with one record for every CDR3 protein. This table holds more than 800,000 distinct CDR3 sequences, more than 25% found once. The sample comprised blood. The receptors here all came from a woman over 75 in good health. CDR3s include the opening cysteine and the closing phenylalanine or tryptophan. The D gene is left open where the match is weak. Clone size, where shown, is once, few, many, or a class for clones that have expanded.

>TRBV5-5|few|17|-|TRBJ2-7
TGTGCCAGCAGCTTGGCCCGAGTGGGAATGAGGATATACGAGCAGTACTTC
CASSLARVGMRIYEQYF
>TRBV10-1|few|15|-|TRBJ1-2
TGCGCCAGCAGTGAGAGCAGAGAACAGCGCTCTGGCTACACCTTC
CASSESREQRSGYTF
>TRBV7-2|-|17|-|TRBJ2-7
TGTGCCAGCAGCTTAGACGGGACACATAGTAGGTACAATGAGCAGTACTTC
CASSLDGTHSRYNEQYF
>TRBV5-4|-|18|TRBD2|TRBJ2-6
TGTGCCAGCAGCTTGGTTGGGGGGGTTAGCTCTGGGGCCAACGTCCGGACTTTC
CASSLVGGVSSGANVRTF
>TRBV3-1|many|15|TRBD1|TRBJ2-7
TGTGCCAGCAGCCAAGCGGCGACAGGGGCGCGGGAGCAGTACTTC
CASSQAATGAREQYF
>TRBV12-3/TRBV12-4|many|12|-|TRBJ2-1
TGTGCCAGCATCCGTCGGGGCAATGAGCAGTTCTTC
CASIRRGNEQFF
>TRBV5-1|many|15|TRBD1|TRBJ1-2
TGCGCCAGCAGCCTAGTCCCGGGACAGGGACGGGGCTACACCTTC
CASSLVPGQGRGYTF
>TRBV6-1|few|18|TRBD2|TRBJ2-3
TGTGCCAGCAGTCAAGGACTAGCGAGTCATACTAGCACAGATACGCAGTATTTT
CASSQGLASHTSTDTQYF
>TRBV6-5|-|14|TRBD2|TRBJ2-7
TGTGTCAGCAGTCCCGGGACTAGCGGCTACGAGCAGCACTTC
CVSSPGTSGYEQHF
>TRBV2|few|13|-|TRBJ2-2
TGTGCCAGCAGTGAATTGGGGGACGGGGAGCTGTTTTTT
CASSELGDGELFF
>TRBV30|-|13|-|TRBJ1-2
TGTGCCTGGAGTGTAGGGGAAGGCTATGGCTACACCTTC
CAWSVGEGYGYTF
>TRBV18|-|15|-|TRBJ1-2
TGTGCCAGCTCACCTGCCCCGGACACCAACTATGGCTACACCTTC
CASSPAPDTNYGYTF
>TRBV20-1|many|15|TRBD1|TRBJ1-2
TGCAGTGCAAACAGGGGGCCCCCCTTAACTCATGGCTACACCTTC
CSANRGPPLTHGYTF
>TRBV12-3/TRBV12-4|-|15|-|TRBJ2-7
TGTGCCAGCAGTTTGCTAGTTAGGGGTCAGTACGAGCAGTACTTC
CASSLLVRGQYEQYF
>TRBV7-2|-|14|TRBD2|TRBJ2-7
TGTACCAGCAGCCATAGCGGGGGGGCTTCCGAGCAGTACTTC
CTSSHSGGASEQYF
>TRBV7-2|-|17|-|TRBJ2-4
TGTGCCAGCAGCTTGAGCGTACGTGGGCTAGCCAAAAACATTCAGTACTTC
CASSLSVRGLAKNIQYF
>TRBV6-2/TRBV6-3|-|13|-|TRBJ2-7
TGTGCCTCAAGGCCTGCCGGCTCCTACGAGCAGTACTTC
CASRPAGSYEQYF